This T cell receptor beta chain is from a study of blood T cell repertoires in COVID-19. Germline values: CDR1 MGHRA, CDR2 YSYEKL. V was cut by 1 base and J by 0 bases, with 16 bases left in between. This CDR3 spans 18 amino acids. This clone was counted once. The protocol was immunoSEQ multiplex PCR, while the TCRdb copy is restricted to in-frame clones and leaves out a portion. The profile shows 80,000 to 100,000 clones, roughly 70% of them singletons. Sequenced material: peripheral blood. The sequence was obtained from a man between 70 and 80 years old with COVID-19, enrolled during active disease. This sequence joins TRBV4-1 and TRBJ1-3, with no clear D. The DNA for the CDR3 is TGCGCCAGCAGCCAAGGAGGTAGTAGGAGAGCCTCTGGAAACACCATATATTTT. This sequence encodes CASSQGGSRRASGNTIYF.